This TCR beta chain appears in the sequencing data of a study of blood T cells in healthy people across ages. The authors ran a second PCR of roughly 6 to 11 cycles using a sample-barcoded 5' primer and a J-beta primer mix. MiXCR was run by TCRdb on the 5' RACE reads, yielding one entry per CDR3 protein. The data contain about 1.4 million distinct CDR3 sequences, roughly 60% of them singletons. Aged roughly 6 to 100, donors were systemically healthy Caucasians from Russia. Of note for this clonotype: Its antigen is not identified.

Overall study findings and caveats: TCR beta diversity, measured per million T cells, fell in a roughly linear way with age.

V lost 4 bases and J lost 4, with 17 bases in between. Germline V gene data show CDR1 as SEHNR and CDR2 as FQNEAQ (reference sequence). This CDR3 comprises 16 residues. The origin of this receptor is a man aged 18-30 years in good health. This chain uses TRBV7-9 with TRBJ1-5, with D unclear. Material for sequencing was blood. CDR3 DNA sequence: TGTGCCAGCAGCTCCGCGGTGGACCCCGATAATCAGCCCCAGCATTTT. It yields the protein CASSSAVDPDNQPQHF.